These 9 T cell receptor beta chains were all obtained from the same sample, sequenced in a study of memory CD4+ T cells and cytomegalovirus serostatus. The sort gate was single viable CD3+CD4+CD8-CD45RO+ cells for memory CD4+ T cells. Sequencing used immunoSEQ multiplex PCR; TCRdb keeps in-frame clones, though not all of them. The sample contains about 60,000 clones, around 80% of which appear only once. Sequencing was carried out using memory CD4+ T cells from blood. The origin of the receptors is an adult in good health and CMV-seronegative. Some clones in this sample may be carry-over from other donors' samples.

This rearrangement joins TRBV10-1 to TRBJ2-3; TRBD1 matches 9 bases. The V segment lost 6 bases and the J segment 3 bases; nucleotides outside the gene matches: 1. There are 13 residues in the CDR3. Germline CDR1 is WNHNN and CDR2 is SYGVQD (reference sequence). The CDR3 sequence: CASRDRGTDTQYF. The CDR3 region has the DNA TGCGCCAGCAGGGACAGGGGAACAGATACGCAGTATTTT.

V usage is TRBV7-9 and J usage is TRBJ2-7; TRBD1 agrees at 7 bases. J was trimmed by 2 bases and V by 8 bases; bases with no gene match: 3. CDR3 length: 12 amino acids. Per germline, CDR1 SEHNR and CDR2 FQNEAQ (reference sequence). For the CDR3, the DNA is TGTGCCAGCGGCGACAGGGCCTACGAGCAGTACTTC. This gives the protein CASGDRAYEQYF.

In nucleotides, the CDR3 is TGTGCCAGCAGTGGACGTAATAGCAATCAGCCCCAGCATTTT. Its translation: CASSGRNSNQPQHF. This chain connects TRBV6-6 to TRBJ1-5; D unclear. V lost 5 bases, J lost 0 bases, and 8 bases lay in between. The CDR3 is 14 amino acids. Germline V gene sequence: CDR1 MNHNY, CDR2 SVGAGI (reference sequence).

V usage is TRBV6-5 and J usage is TRBJ2-2; the D gene is possibly TRBD1 (6 bases). CDR1 and CDR2 (germline): MNHEY, SVGAGI. V was clipped by 6 bases and J by 2 bases, with 13 bases between them. The CDR3 covers 15 residues. CDR3 region: CASSLRTDNTGELFF. The CDR3 nucleotides are TGTGCCAGCAGCCTAAGGACAGATAACACCGGGGAGCTGTTTTTT.

The chain is built from TRBV7-2 and TRBJ1-2; D gene unclear. The CDR3 consists of 16 residues. Germline V lookup: CDR1 SGHTA, CDR2 FQGNSA. Trimming pared 0 bases from V and 5 bases from J, leaving 16 bases between. The CDR3 here is CASSLALPSTAYGYTF. Here the CDR3 DNA reads TGTGCCAGCAGCTTAGCGCTTCCCTCGACTGCTTATGGCTACACCTTC.

CDR3 in amino acids: CASSLAGAQGANVLTF. The CDR3 region has the DNA TGTGCCAGCAGTTTAGCGGGGGCGCAGGGGGCCAACGTCCTGACTTTC. The rearrangement uses TRBV27 and TRBJ2-6, with a tentative D call TRBD2 (7 bases). The CDR3 is 16 residues long. V was shortened by 2 bases and J by 4 bases, with 12 bases between the two germline ends. CDR1 and CDR2 from the germline V gene are MNHEY and SMNVEV (reference sequence).

The rearrangement uses TRBV4-3 and TRBJ1-2; no definite D call. Looked up from germline, CDR1 is LGHNA and CDR2 is YSLEER. The length of the CDR3 is 17 residues. Trimming took off 0 bases at V and 4 bases at J, with 18 bases between the two ends. CDR3 coding DNA: TGCGCCAGCAGCCAAGATTGGAGCATGAGCATGCCCTATGGCTACACCTTC. It translates to CASSQDWSMSMPYGYTF.

This clone occurred once. The rearrangement joins TRBV2 to TRBJ1-1, with 9 nucleotides matching TRBD1. Germline values: CDR1 SNHLY, CDR2 FYNNEI. The CDR3 is made up of 15 amino acids. Trimming took 3 bases from V and 5 from J; bases not matched to a gene: 7. The CDR3 DNA follows: TGTGCCAGCAGTGACAGGACAGGGGTAGGGACTGAAGCTTTCTTT. The encoded protein is CASSDRTGVGTEAFF.

The CDR3 reads CATSLVLRGEAFF. The DNA of the CDR3 is TGTGCCACCAGCCTGGTTCTTAGGGGTGAAGCTTTCTTT. The V and J genes are TRBV15 and TRBJ1-1, with a possible D match to TRBD1 (5 bases). Germline values: CDR1 LNHNV, CDR2 YYDKDF (reference sequence). CDR3 length equals 13 residues. Trimming left V 5 bases short and J 7 bases short, with 14 bases between.